This T cell receptor (beta chain) was profiled in a study of blood T cell repertoires in COVID-19. Overall study: T cells, B-cell-depleted T cells, or PBMCs provided the cDNA or gDNA that served as material.

The CDR3 has 14 residues. J lost 3 bases, V lost 4 bases, and 5 bases had no gene match. CDR1 is SGHDT, CDR2 YYEEEE, per germline. Original processing notes: Reference gene primers were amplified, and this amplification served to estimate nucleated cell counts. TCRdb's copy holds only in-frame clones and misses some; the assay was immunoSEQ multiplex PCR. That table supplies the V and J calls and clone size; D and trimming were determined from the DNA. The table has some 150,000 clones, more than 75% seen once. The sequence was obtained from a man aged 35 to 55 with acute or convalescent COVID-19. The J gene is TRBJ2-7, the V gene TRBV5-6, with 9 bases matching TRBD1. Input material: peripheral blood. CDR3 nucleotide sequence: TGTGCCAGCAGCAGCGGGACAGGGAACTACGAGCAGTACTTC. It yields the protein CASSSGTGNYEQYF. The full variable domain, in which reference TRBV5-6 and TRBJ2-7 provide the parts outside the CDR3, is DAGVTQSPTHLIKTRGQQVTLRCSPKSGHDTVSWYQQALGQGPQFIFQYYEEEERQRGNFPDRFSGHQFPNYSSELNVNALLLGDSALYLCASSSGTGNYEQYFGPGTRLTVT.